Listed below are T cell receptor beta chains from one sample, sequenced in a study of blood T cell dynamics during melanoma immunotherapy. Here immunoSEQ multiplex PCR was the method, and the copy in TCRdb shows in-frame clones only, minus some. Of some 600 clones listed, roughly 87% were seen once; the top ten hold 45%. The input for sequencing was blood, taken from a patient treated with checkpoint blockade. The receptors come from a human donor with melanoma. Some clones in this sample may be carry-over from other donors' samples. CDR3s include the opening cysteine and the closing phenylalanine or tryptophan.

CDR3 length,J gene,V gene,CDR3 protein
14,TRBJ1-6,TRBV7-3,CASSEQGNNSPLHF
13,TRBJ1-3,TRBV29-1,CSVLTGGGNTIYF
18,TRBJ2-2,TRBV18,CASSAVSSDRGNTGELFF
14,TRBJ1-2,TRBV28,CASSPPGPAAGYTF
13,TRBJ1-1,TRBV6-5,CASSRQWNTEAFF
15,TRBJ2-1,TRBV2,CASETGFSSYNEQFF
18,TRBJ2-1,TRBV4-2,CASSHSPGLAGGYDEQFF
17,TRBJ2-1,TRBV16,CASRRSGTSGGDNEQFF
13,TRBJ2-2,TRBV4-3,CASSQRTGRELFF
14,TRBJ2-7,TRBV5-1,CASSLDSSFYEQYF
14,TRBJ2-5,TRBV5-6,CASSGRTYRETQYF
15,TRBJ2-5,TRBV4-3,CASSQDRLASETQYF
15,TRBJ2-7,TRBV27,CASSPLRTGYHEQYF
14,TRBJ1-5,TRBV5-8,CASSLGLKEQPQHF
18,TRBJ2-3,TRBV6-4,CASSDSAPGTSGGDTQYF
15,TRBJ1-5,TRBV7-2,CASSLRTGGDQPQHF
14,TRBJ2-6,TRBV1,CTSRSQSRANVLTF
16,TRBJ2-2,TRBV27,CASSSLPGLNTGELFF
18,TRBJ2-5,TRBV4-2,CASSQDRTDSGAQETQYF
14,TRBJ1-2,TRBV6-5,CASSYNTGGGGYTF
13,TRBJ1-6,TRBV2,CASRPLGGSPLHF
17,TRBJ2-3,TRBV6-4,CASSDPAPDFSTDTQYF
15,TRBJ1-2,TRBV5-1,CASMPIVRKTYGYTF
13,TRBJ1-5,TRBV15,CATSREGNQPQHF
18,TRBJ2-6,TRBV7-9,CASSDRDSGFSGANVLTF
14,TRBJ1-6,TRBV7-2,CASSLSSYNSPLHF
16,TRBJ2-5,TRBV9,CASSPLLAAYQETQYF
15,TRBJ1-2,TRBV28,CASSTFTGGFGGYTF
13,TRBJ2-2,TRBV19,CASSIQVAGELFF
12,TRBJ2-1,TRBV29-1,CSVGRADNEQFF
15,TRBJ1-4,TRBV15,CATSREGAGGPPLFF
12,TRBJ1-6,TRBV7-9,CASSPSNSPLHF
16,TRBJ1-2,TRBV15,CATSRDPGQPNYGYTF
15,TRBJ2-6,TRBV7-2,CASSYQEGGANVLTF
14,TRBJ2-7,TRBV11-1,CASSLASGSYEQYF
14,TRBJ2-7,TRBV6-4,CASSLGQGDYEQYF
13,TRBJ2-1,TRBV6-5,CASRRTPYNEQFF
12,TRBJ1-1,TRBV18,CASSPLETEAFF
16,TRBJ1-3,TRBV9,CASSPNWLGGRNTIYF
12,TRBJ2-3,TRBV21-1,CASSNPTDTQYF
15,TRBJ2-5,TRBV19,CASSPGGQSQETQYF
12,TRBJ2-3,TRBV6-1,CASTSDTDTQYF
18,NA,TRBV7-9,CASSHHYSRDRGLDEQYF
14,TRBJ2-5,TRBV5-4,CASSLEIGAETQYF
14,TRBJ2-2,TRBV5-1,CASSLDWGTGELFF
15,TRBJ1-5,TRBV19,CASSTSLGAHQPQHF
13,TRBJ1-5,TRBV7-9,CASSLRGDQPQHF
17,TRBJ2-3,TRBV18,CASSPQGDILLTDTQYF
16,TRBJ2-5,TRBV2,CASTTGQGGWWETQYF
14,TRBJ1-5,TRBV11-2,CASSLAGRYQPQHF